This paragraph covers one T cell receptor (beta chain) sequence. Its antigen is unidentified. The sample comes from a study of OX40 agonist ivuxolimab in advanced cancers. Across the study: The patients received ivuxolimab by intravenous route every 2 weeks at 0.01 to 10 mg/kg. Study-wide findings and caveats: Relative to CD4+, CD8+ T cells held more expanded clones on average.

Clones were sequenced by immunoSEQ multiplex PCR, and TCRdb holds only the in-frame ones, with some missing. The data hold 50,000 to 75,000 clones, with roughly 85% observed a single time. Prior autoimmune disease or systemic immunosuppression barred patients. V was cut by 5 bases and J by 5 bases, with 15 bases left in between. The CDR3 loop spans 14 amino acids. In germline, CDR1 is ENHRY, CDR2 SYGVKD. This sample comprised CD4+ or CD8+ T cells sorted from blood, obtained in a trial of the OX40 agonist ivuxolimab. This TCR derives from an adult with an advanced solid tumor such as melanoma, head and neck, liver or kidney cancer. The chain uses TRBV10-3 and TRBJ2-5, with a weak D call TRBD2 (5 bases). The DNA of the CDR3 is TGTGCCATCAGTCTCGGGGAGCGACGGGAGACCCAGTACTTC. It is translated as CAISLGERRETQYF.